The clone carrying this T cell receptor beta chain was seen a single time. This record comes from a study of control samples from healthy donors and cancer patients. The table came from immunoSEQ multiplex PCR; TCRdb's copy has only in-frame clones and leaves some out. The sample records 100,000 to 150,000 clones, around 90% being singletons. The V and J ends lost 7 bases and 0 bases respectively, with 16 bases between them. In germline, CDR1 is SQVTM, CDR2 ANQGSEA. The CDR3 loop spans 14 amino acids. The TCR originated in a man younger than 30 in good health. Input material: blood. The V call is TRBV29-1, the J call TRBJ2-7; maybe TRBD1 (6 bases). In DNA form, the CDR3 reads TGCAGCGCAAAACCAGGGGTAAGCTCCTACGAGCAGTACTTC. This encodes CSAKPGVSSYEQYF.